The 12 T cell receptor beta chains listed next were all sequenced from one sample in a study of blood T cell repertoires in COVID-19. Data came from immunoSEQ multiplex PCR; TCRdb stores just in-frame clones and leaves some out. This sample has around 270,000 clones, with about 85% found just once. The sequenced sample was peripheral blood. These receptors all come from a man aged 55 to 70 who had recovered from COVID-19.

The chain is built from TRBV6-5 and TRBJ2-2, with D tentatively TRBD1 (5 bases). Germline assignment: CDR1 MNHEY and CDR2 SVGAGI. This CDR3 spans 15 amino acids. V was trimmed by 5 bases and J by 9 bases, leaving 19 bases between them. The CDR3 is CASSHTPTDHRELFF. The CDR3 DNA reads TGTGCCAGCAGTCACACCCCGACAGACCACCGGGAGCTGTTTTTT.

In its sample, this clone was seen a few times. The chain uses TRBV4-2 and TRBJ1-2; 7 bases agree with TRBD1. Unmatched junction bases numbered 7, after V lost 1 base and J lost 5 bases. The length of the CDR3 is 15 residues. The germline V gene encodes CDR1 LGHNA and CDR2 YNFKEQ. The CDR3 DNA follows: TGTGCCAGCAGCCAAGCAGGGGGTCCCGGTTATGGCTACACCTTC. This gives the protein CASSQAGGPGYGYTF.

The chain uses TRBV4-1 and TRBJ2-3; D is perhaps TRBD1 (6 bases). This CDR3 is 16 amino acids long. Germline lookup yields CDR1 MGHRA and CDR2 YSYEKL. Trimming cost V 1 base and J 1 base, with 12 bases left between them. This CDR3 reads CASSQGGTGRTDTQYF. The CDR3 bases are TGCGCCAGCAGCCAAGGAGGTACAGGGCGCACAGATACGCAGTATTTT.

The CDR3 coding sequence is TGTGCCAGCAGCGGAGGGACGGGGAGTCAGCCCCAGCATTTT. This sequence encodes CASSGGTGSQPQHF. The chain combines TRBV7-9 with TRBJ1-5, with D maybe TRBD1 (5 bases). Germline V lookup: CDR1 SEHNR, CDR2 FQNEAQ (reference sequence). The V end lost 5 bases, the J end lost 6 bases, and 14 bases lay between the germline ends. This CDR3 is 14 amino acids long.

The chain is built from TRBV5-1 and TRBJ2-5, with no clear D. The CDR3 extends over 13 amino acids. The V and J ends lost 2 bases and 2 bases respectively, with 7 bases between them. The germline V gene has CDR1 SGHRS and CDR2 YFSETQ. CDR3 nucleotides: TGCGCCAGCAGCTTTGAGTCTCAAGAGACCCAGTACTTC. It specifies CASSFESQETQYF.

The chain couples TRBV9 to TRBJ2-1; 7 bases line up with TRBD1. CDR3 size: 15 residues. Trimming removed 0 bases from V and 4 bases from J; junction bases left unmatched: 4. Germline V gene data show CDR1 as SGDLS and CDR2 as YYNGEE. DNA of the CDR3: TGTGCCAGCAGCGTAGCCAGGGGGTTATACAATGAGCAGTTCTTC. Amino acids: CASSVARGLYNEQFF.

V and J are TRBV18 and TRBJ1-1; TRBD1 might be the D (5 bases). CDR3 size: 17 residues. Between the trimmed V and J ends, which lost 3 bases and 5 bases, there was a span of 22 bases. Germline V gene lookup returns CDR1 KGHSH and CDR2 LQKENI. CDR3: CASSPNSLGGQKTEAFF. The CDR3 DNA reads TGTGCCAGCTCACCGAACAGTCTCGGGGGTCAAAAAACTGAAGCTTTCTTT.

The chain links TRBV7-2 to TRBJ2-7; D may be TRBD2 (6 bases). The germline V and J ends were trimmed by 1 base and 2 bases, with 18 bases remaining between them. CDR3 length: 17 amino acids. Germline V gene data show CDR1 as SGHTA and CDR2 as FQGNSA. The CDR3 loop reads CASSLVGGGVVAYEQYF. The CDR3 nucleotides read TGTGCCAGCAGCTTAGTTGGTGGCGGGGTTGTCGCCTACGAGCAGTACTTC.

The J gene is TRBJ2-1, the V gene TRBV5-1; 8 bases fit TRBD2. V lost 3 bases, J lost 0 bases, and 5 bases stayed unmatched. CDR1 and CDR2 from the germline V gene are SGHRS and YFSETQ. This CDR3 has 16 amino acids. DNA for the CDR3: TGCGCCAGCAGCTCGACTAGCGCAAGCTCCTACAATGAGCAGTTCTTC. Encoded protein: CASSSTSASSYNEQFF. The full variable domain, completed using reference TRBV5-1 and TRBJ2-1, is KAGVTQTPRYLIKTRGQQVTLSCSPISGHRSVSWYQQTPGQGLQFLFEYFSETQRNKGNFPGRFSGRQFSNSRSEMNVSTLELGDSALYLCASSSTSASSYNEQFFGPGTRLTVL.

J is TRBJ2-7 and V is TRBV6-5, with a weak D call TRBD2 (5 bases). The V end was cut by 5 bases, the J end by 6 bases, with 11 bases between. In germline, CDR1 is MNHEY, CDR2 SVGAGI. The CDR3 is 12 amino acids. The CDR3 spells CASSTGLAEQYF. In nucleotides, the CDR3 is TGTGCCAGCAGTACCGGACTCGCCGAGCAGTACTTC.

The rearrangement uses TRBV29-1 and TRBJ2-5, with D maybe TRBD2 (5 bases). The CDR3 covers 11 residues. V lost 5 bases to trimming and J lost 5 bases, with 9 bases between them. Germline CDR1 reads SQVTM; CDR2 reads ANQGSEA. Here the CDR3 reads CSVMSGETQYF. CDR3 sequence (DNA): TGCAGCGTTATGTCGGGGGAGACCCAGTACTTC. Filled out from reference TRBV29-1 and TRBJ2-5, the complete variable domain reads SAVISQKPSRDICQRGTSLTIQCQVDSQVTMMFWYRQQPGQSLTLIATANQGSEATYESGFVIDKFPISRPNLTFSTLTVSNMSPEDSSIYLCSVMSGETQYFGPGTRLLVL.

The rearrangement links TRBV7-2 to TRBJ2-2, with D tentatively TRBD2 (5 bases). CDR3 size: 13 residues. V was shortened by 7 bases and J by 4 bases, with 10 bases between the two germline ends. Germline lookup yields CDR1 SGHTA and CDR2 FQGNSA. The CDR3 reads CASNPAGTGELFF. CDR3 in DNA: TGTGCCAGCAATCCCGCGGGCACCGGGGAGCTGTTTTTT.